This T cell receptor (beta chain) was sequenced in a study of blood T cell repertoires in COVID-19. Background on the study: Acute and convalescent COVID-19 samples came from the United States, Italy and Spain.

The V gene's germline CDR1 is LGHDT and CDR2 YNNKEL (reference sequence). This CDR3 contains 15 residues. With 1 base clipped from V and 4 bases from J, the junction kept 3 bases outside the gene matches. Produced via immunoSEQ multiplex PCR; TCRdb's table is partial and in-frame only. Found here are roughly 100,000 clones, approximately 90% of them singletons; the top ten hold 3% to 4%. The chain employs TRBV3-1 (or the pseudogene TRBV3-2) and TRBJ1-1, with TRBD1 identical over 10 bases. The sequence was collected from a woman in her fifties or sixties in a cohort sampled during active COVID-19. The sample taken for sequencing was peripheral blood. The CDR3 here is CASSQVGTGVTEAFF. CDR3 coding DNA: TGTGCCAGCAGCCAAGTCGGGACAGGGGTCACTGAAGCTTTCTTT.